Included here is one T cell receptor (beta chain) sequence, with context. The length of the CDR3 is 14 residues. Trimming cost V 0 bases and J 5 bases, with 10 bases left between them. Germline V gives CDR1 LGHNA, CDR2 YNFKEQ. The source of the sample is a study of cytomegalovirus exposure and HLA in healthy donors. The primer mix had 60 Vbeta and 13 Jbeta primers. Method: immunoSEQ multiplex PCR; TCRdb's copy keeps in-frame clones and lacks some. The table has over 35,000 clones, roughly 47% seen once. The chain uses TRBV4-2 and TRBJ1-2, with a tentative D call TRBD1 (6 bases). The source material was PBMCs. The source of this sequence is a human donor in good health. The CDR3 DNA reads as TGTGCCAGCAGCCAAGATCAGGGGCGGTATGGCTACACCTTC. Amino acids: CASSQDQGRYGYTF.